This T cell receptor beta chain was obtained from a study of T cell responses to AZD1222 COVID-19 vaccine. At the level of the study: Second-dose recipients at about 4 or about 12 weeks were treated as one pooled group. Study findings and constraints: Females made up more of the donors, who were largely white British, and clonal diversity may have come out too low. Only six people who got AZD1222 tested seropositive at baseline. Two doses of AZD1222 preceded a rise in Spike-specific TCR breadth and depth.

The method was immunoSEQ multiplex PCR; TCRdb's version includes in-frame clones alone and lacks a portion of them. This table holds roughly 150,000 clones, approximately 92% found once. The CDR3 sequence is 15 residues long. Germline V lookup: CDR1 MNHEY, CDR2 SVGEGT. Trimming at V came to 2 bases and at J to 2 bases, leaving 5 bases not matched to a gene. A word on this clone: Antigen unknown.

The source material was peripheral blood, sampled on day 0 of AZD1222 vaccination. The rearrangement links TRBV6-2 or TRBV6-3 to TRBJ2-7, with 8 bases fitting TRBD1. This TCR derives from an adult in good health. The CDR3: CASSYASRGPYEQYF. In DNA form, the CDR3 reads TGTGCCAGCAGTTACGCCTCCAGGGGGCCCTACGAGCAGTACTTC.